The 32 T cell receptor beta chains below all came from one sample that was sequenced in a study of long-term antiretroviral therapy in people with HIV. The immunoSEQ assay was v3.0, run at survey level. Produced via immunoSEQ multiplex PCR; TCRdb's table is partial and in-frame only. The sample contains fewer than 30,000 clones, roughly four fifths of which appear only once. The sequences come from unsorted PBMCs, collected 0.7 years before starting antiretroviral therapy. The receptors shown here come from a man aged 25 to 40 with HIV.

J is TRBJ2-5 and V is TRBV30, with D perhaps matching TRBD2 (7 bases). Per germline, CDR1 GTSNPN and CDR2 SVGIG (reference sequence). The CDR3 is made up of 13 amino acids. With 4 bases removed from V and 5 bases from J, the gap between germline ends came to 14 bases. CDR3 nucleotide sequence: TGTGCCTGGATCCGGAGGGGGGGGGAGACCCAGTACTTC. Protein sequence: CAWIRRGGETQYF.

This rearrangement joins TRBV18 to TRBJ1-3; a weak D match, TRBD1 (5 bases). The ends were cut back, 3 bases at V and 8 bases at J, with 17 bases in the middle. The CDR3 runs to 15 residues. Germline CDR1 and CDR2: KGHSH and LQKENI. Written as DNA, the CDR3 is TGTGCCAGCTCACCGCAGGGACTCGCTGGGGACACCATATATTTT. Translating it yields CASSPQGLAGDTIYF.

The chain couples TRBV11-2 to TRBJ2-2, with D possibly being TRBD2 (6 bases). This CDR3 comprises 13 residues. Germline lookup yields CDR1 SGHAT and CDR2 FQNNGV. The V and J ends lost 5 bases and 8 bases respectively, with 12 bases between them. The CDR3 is CASSLLAAGELFF. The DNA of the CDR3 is TGTGCCAGCAGCCTACTAGCAGCAGGGGAGCTGTTTTTT.

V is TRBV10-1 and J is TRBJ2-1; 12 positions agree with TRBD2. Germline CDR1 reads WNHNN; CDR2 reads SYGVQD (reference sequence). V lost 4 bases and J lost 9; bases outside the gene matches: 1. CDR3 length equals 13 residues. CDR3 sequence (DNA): TGCGCCAGCAGTGTGGGACTAGCGGGTGAGCAGTTCTTC. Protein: CASSVGLAGEQFF.

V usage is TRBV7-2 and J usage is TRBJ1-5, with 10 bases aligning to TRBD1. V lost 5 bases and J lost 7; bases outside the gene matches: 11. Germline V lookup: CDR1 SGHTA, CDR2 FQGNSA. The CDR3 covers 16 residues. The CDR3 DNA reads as TGTGCCAGCAGCGCGGCCGGGACAGGGGTTAGCCAGCCCCAGCATTTT. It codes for CASSAAGTGVSQPQHF.

CDR3 nucleotide sequence: TGCGCCAGCAGCTTAAGGGGATCTGGCGGCGGACATCTGTTCGAAAAACTGTTTTTT. Amino acid sequence: CASSLRGSGGGHLFEKLFF. V and J are TRBV5-1 and TRBJ1-4; D possibly corresponds to TRBD1 (5 bases). The CDR3 loop spans 19 amino acids. Per germline, CDR1 SGHRS and CDR2 YFSETQ. V was pared by 2 bases and J by 8 bases, with 28 bases between.

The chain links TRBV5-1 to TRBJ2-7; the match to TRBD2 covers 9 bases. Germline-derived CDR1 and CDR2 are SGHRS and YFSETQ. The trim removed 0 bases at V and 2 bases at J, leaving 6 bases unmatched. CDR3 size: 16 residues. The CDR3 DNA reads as TGCGCCAGCAGCTTGGTGGCGGGGGGGCCCCCCTACGAGCAGTACTTC. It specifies CASSLVAGGPPYEQYF.

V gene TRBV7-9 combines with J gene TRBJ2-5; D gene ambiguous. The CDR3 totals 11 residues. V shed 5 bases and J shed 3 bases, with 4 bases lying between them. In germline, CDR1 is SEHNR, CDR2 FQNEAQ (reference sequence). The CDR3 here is CASSREETQYF. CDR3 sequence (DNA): TGTGCCAGCAGCAGGGAAGAGACCCAGTACTTC.

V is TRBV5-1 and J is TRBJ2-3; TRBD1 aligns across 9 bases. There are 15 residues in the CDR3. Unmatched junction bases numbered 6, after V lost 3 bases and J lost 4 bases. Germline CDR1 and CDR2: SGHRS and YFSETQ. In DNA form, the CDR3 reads TGCGCCAGCAGCTATAGGACAGGGGATCCAGATACGCAGTATTTT. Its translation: CASSYRTGDPDTQYF. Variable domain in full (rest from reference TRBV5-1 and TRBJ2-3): KAGVTQTPRYLIKTRGQQVTLSCSPISGHRSVSWYQQTPGQGLQFLFEYFSETQRNKGNFPGRFSGRQFSNSRSEMNVSTLELGDSALYLCASSYRTGDPDTQYFGPGTRLTVL.

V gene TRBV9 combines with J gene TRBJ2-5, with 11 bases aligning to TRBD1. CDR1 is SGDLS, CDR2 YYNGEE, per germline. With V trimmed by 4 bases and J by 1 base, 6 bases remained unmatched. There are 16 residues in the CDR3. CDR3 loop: CASSKGQGAIQETQYF. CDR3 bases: TGTGCCAGCAGCAAAGGACAGGGGGCTATCCAAGAGACCCAGTACTTC.

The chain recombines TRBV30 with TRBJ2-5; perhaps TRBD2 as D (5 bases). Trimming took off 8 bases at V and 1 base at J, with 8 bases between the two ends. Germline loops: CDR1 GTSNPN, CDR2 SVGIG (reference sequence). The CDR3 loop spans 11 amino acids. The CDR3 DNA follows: TGTGCCCGGCGGGTCCAAGAGACCCAGTACTTC. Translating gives CARRVQETQYF.

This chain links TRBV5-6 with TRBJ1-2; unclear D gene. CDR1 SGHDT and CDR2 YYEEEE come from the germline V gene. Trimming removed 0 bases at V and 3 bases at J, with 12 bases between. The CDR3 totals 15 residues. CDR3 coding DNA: TGTGCCAGCAGCTTGGTGATCGACACTGACTATGGCTACACCTTC. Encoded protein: CASSLVIDTDYGYTF.

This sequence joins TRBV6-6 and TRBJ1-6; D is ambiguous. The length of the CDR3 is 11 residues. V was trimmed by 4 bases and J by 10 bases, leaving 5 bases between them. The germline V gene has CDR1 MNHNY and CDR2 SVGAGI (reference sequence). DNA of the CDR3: TGTGCCAGCAGTTTGGGGTCACCCCTCCACTTT. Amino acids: CASSLGSPLHF.

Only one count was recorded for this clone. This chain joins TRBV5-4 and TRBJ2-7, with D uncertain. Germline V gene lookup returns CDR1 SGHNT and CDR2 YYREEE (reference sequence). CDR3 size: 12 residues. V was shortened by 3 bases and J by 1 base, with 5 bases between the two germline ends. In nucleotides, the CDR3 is TGTGCCAGCAGCTCATTTTCCTACGAGCAGTACTTC. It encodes CASSSFSYEQYF. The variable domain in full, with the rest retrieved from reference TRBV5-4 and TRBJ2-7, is ETGVTQSPTHLIKTRGQQVTLRCSSQSGHNTVSWYQQALGQGPQFIFQYYREEENGRGNFPPRFSGLQFPNYSSELNVNALELDDSALYLCASSSFSYEQYFGPGTRLTVT.

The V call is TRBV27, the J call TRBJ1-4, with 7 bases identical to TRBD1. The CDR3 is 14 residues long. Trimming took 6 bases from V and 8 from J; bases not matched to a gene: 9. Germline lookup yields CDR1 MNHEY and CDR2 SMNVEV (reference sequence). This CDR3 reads CASSSTLQGEKLFF. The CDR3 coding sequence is TGTGCCAGCAGCTCTACTTTACAGGGGGAAAAACTGTTTTTT.

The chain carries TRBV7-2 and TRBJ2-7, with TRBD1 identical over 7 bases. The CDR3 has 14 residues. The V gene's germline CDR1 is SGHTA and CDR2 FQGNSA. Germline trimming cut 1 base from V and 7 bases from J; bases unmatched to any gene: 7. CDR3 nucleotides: TGTGCCAGCAGCTTAGACACAGGGGTGGGGGAGCAGTACTTC. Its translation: CASSLDTGVGEQYF.

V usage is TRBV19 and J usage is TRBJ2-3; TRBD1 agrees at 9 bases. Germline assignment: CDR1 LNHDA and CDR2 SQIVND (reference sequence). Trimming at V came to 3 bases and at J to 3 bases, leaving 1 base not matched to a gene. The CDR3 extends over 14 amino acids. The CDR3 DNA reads TGTGCCAGTAGTATTGACAGGGGGACAGATACGCAGTATTTT. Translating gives CASSIDRGTDTQYF.

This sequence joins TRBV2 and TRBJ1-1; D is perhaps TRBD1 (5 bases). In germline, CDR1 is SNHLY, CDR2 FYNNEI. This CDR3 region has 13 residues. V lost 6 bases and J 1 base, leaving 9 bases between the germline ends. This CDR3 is CASRSRENTEAFF. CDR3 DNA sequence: TGTGCCAGCAGAAGCAGGGAGAACACTGAAGCTTTCTTT.

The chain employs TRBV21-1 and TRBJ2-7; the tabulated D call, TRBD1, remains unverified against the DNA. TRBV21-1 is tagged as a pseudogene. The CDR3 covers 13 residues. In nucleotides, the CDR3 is TGTGCCAGCAGACAGGGGTTCACCTACGAGCAGTACTTC. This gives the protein CASRQGFTYEQYF.

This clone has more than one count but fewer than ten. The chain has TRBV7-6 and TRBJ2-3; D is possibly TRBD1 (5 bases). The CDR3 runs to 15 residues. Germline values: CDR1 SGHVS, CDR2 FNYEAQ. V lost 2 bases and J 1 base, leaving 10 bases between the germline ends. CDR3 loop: CASSLSWGGTDTQYF. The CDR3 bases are TGTGCCAGCAGCTTAAGCTGGGGCGGCACAGATACGCAGTATTTT.

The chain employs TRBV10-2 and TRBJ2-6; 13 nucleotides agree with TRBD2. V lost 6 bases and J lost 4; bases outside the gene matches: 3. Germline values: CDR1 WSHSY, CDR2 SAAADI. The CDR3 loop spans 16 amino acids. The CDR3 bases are TGCGCCAGCAGAGGGACTAGCGGGACCGGGGCCAACGTCCTGACTTTC. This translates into CASRGTSGTGANVLTF.

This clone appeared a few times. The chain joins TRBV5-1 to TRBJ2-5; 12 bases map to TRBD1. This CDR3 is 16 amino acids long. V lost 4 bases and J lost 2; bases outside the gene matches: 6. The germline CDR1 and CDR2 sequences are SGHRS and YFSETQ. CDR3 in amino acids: CASSGGTGGYQETQYF. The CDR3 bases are TGCGCCAGCAGCGGCGGGACAGGGGGCTATCAAGAGACCCAGTACTTC.

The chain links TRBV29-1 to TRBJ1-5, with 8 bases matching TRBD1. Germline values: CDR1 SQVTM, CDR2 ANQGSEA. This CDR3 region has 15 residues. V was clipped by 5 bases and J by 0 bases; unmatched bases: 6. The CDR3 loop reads CSVLDRADSNQPQHF. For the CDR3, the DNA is TGCAGCGTTCTGGACAGGGCGGATAGCAATCAGCCCCAGCATTTT.

CDR3 DNA: TGTGCCAGCAGTGAAGCGACCCCGGCCCGCCGGAATGAGCAGTTCTTC. This gives the protein CASSEATPARRNEQFF. This chain uses TRBV2 with TRBJ2-1; D unclear. From germline, CDR1 is SNHLY and CDR2 FYNNEI. Trimming removed 0 bases at V and 7 bases at J, with 16 bases between. The CDR3 loop spans 16 amino acids.

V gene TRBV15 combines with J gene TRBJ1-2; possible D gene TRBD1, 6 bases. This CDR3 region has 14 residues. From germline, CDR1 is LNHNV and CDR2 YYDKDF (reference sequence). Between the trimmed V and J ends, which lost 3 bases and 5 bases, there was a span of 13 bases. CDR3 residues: CATSSRTDYYGYTF. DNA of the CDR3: TGTGCCACCAGCAGCCGGACAGACTATTATGGCTACACCTTC.

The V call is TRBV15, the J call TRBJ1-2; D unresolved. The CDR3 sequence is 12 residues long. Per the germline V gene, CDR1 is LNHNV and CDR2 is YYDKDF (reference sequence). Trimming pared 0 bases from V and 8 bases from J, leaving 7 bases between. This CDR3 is CATSRDEEGYTF. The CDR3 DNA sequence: TGTGCCACCAGCAGAGATGAGGAAGGCTACACCTTC.

The CDR3 is CASSPTAQETQYF. CDR3 nucleotide sequence: TGTGCCAGCAGCCCGACAGCTCAAGAGACCCAGTACTTC. J is TRBJ2-5 and V is TRBV7-2; perhaps TRBD1 as D (5 bases). Germline values: CDR1 SGHTA, CDR2 FQGNSA. This CDR3 is built from 13 residues. The ends were cut back, 5 bases at V and 2 bases at J, with 9 bases in the middle.

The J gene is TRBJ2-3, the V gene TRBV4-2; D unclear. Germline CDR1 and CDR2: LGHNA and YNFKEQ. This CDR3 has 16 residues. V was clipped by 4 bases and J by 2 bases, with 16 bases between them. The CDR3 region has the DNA TGTGCCAGCAGCCGAGCGACCGAGGCAATCACAGATACGCAGTATTTT. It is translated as CASSRATEAITDTQYF.

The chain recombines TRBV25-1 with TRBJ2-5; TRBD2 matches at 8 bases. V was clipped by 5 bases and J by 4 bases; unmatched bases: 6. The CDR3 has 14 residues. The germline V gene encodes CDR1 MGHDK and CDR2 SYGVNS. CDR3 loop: CASSLVAGLETQYF. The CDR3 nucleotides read TGTGCCAGCAGTTTGGTAGCGGGACTAGAGACCCAGTACTTC. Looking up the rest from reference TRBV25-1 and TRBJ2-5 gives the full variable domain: EADIYQTPRYLVIGTGKKITLECSQTMGHDKMYWYQQDPGMELHLIHYSYGVNSTEKGDLSSESTVSRIRTEHFPLTLESARPSHTSQYLCASSLVAGLETQYFGPGTRLLVL.

CDR3 protein: CASSFERGLGEAFF. The CDR3 DNA sequence: TGTGCCAGCAGTTTCGAGAGAGGCCTAGGGGAAGCTTTCTTT. The chain is built from TRBV28 and TRBJ1-1, with D uncertain. This CDR3 comprises 14 residues. The germline gives CDR1 MDHEN, CDR2 SYDVKM. The germline V and J ends were trimmed by 3 bases and 8 bases, with 16 bases remaining between them.

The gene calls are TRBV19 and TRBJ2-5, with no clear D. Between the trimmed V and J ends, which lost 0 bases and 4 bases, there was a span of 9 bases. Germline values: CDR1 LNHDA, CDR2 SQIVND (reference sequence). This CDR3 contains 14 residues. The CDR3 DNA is TGTGCCAGTAGTATAGATTTAGAAGGAGAGACCCAGTACTTC. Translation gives CASSIDLEGETQYF.

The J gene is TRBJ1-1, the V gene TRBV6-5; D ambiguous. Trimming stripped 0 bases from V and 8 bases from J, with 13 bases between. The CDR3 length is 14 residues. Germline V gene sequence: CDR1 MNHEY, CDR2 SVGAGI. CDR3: CASSYSRIRTEAFF. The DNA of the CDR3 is TGTGCCAGCAGTTACTCGAGGATTCGGACCGAAGCTTTCTTT.